The 30 T cell receptor beta chains in this list originate from one sample, sequenced in a study of TIL therapy for anti-PD-1-resistant metastatic lung cancer. This was the immunoSEQ v3 assay. The method was immunoSEQ multiplex PCR; TCRdb's version includes in-frame clones alone and lacks a portion of them. The sample shows 95,000 or so clones, roughly 65% of them seen only once. Stated time point: pre-treatment sample, taken before nivolumab and TIL therapy. Tumor tissue came from excised metastases, mostly pleural nodules or supraclavicular lymph nodes. Sequencing used tumor tissue, obtained at baseline. The receptors derive from a person aged 25-85 years with non-small cell lung cancer.

This clone was recorded only once. V gene TRBV27 combines with J gene TRBJ2-1; 8 bases line up with TRBD2. Germline CDR1 and CDR2: MNHEY and SMNVEV (reference sequence). Unmatched junction bases numbered 17, after V lost 7 bases and J lost 9 bases. The CDR3 length is 16 residues. Here the CDR3 reads CASNPSGSGSYLEQFF. CDR3 nucleotides: TGTGCCAGCAATCCGAGTGGGAGCGGGAGTTACCTTGAGCAGTTCTTC.

This clone was recorded a few times. The J gene is TRBJ2-2, the V gene TRBV24-1; a weak D match, TRBD1 (6 bases). V gave up 4 bases and J gave up 6 bases, with 14 bases separating them. In germline, CDR1 is KGHDR, CDR2 SFDVKD. CDR3 length: 15 residues. Here the CDR3 DNA reads TGTGCCACCAGTGACCCTAAAAGACAGGCCGGGGAGCTGTTTTTT. Translating it yields CATSDPKRQAGELFF.

V and J are TRBV6-5 and TRBJ2-5; 7 nucleotides line up with TRBD1. Per the germline V gene, CDR1 is MNHEY and CDR2 is SVGAGI. This CDR3 is 14 amino acids long. With 7 bases clipped from V and 3 bases from J, the junction kept 8 bases outside the gene matches. The CDR3 DNA sequence: TGTGCCAGCAACCGAGACAGGGCCAAAGAGACCCAGTACTTC. Its protein product is CASNRDRAKETQYF.

This clone was picked up a small number of times. This chain connects TRBV18 to TRBJ2-7, with 11 bases fitting TRBD1. The V segment lost 3 bases and the J segment 2 bases; nucleotides outside the gene matches: 3. In germline, CDR1 is KGHSH, CDR2 LQKENI. This CDR3 has 15 amino acids. The CDR3 sequence is CASSPAGQGAYEQYF. The CDR3 DNA reads as TGTGCCAGCTCACCGGCGGGACAGGGGGCCTACGAGCAGTACTTC.

This clone appeared a few times. The V and J genes are TRBV5-6 and TRBJ1-2; D not certain. V shed 1 base and J shed 4 bases, with 11 bases lying between them. This CDR3 contains 14 residues. The germline V gene has CDR1 SGHDT and CDR2 YYEEEE. CDR3 loop: CASSLRGRGYGYTF. The CDR3 coding sequence is TGTGCCAGCAGCTTGCGGGGAAGAGGCTATGGCTACACCTTC.

This chain joins TRBV27 and TRBJ2-7; D might be TRBD2 (5 bases). V was shortened by 0 bases and J by 2 bases, with 11 bases between the two germline ends. The length of the CDR3 is 15 residues. Per germline, CDR1 MNHEY and CDR2 SMNVEV (reference sequence). This chain's CDR3 is CASSLSPYGAYEQYF. The CDR3 nucleotides are TGTGCCAGCAGTTTATCGCCTTACGGGGCCTACGAGCAGTACTTC.

The J gene is TRBJ2-1, the V gene TRBV19; possible D gene TRBD2, 6 bases. The CDR3 runs to 14 residues. Per the germline V gene, CDR1 is LNHDA and CDR2 is SQIVND (reference sequence). V dropped 7 bases and J dropped 8 bases, with 18 bases sitting between them. The CDR3 region is CASISASATHEQFF. The DNA for the CDR3 is TGTGCCAGTATATCGGCTAGCGCTACACATGAGCAGTTCTTC.

This clone has a handful of counts. J is TRBJ1-2 and V is TRBV12-3 or TRBV12-4; D remains ambiguous. The CDR3 runs 12 residues. Trimming left V 3 bases short and J 4 bases short, with 6 bases between. The CDR3 bases are TGTGCCAGCAGTTTGGGCCTCTATGGCTACACCTTC. Its translation: CASSLGLYGYTF.

This clone came up a few times. The rearrangement links TRBV6-5 to TRBJ1-5; D may be TRBD1 (5 bases). Trimming left V 3 bases short and J 7 bases short, with 16 bases between. CDR3 length: 15 amino acids. Per germline, CDR1 MNHEY and CDR2 SVGAGI. The DNA for the CDR3 is TGTGCCAGCAGTTATGTATGGGGGAAGGAGCAGCCCCAGCATTTT. It yields the protein CASSYVWGKEQPQHF.

The J gene is TRBJ2-7, the V gene TRBV10-3; TRBD2 might be the D (6 bases). The V end was cut by 6 bases, the J end by 2 bases, with 17 bases between. CDR3 size: 15 residues. CDR1 is ENHRY, CDR2 SYGVKD, per germline. The CDR3 region is CAISLGTAGPYEQYF. The CDR3 bases are TGTGCCATCAGCCTCGGGACTGCCGGTCCCTACGAGCAGTACTTC.

This clone was seen only a few times. J is TRBJ1-1 and V is TRBV2; a possible D gene is TRBD1 (6 bases). The V end was cut by 5 bases, the J end by 0 bases, with 13 bases between. The germline gives CDR1 SNHLY, CDR2 FYNNEI. The CDR3 sequence is 15 residues long. In DNA, the CDR3 is TGTGCCAGCAGTCCCCTCGGACAGATGAACACTGAAGCTTTCTTT. Translation: CASSPLGQMNTEAFF.

CDR3 coding DNA: TGCGCCAGCAGCCAAGATGGCACAGTACAAGAGACCCAGTACTTC. Protein product: CASSQDGTVQETQYF. The chain combines TRBV4-1 with TRBJ2-5, with unresolved D. This CDR3 has 15 amino acids. CDR1 MGHRA and CDR2 YSYEKL come from the germline V gene. V dropped 0 bases and J dropped 2 bases, with 10 bases sitting between them.

This CDR3 is CATASGGRVDTQYF. CDR3 sequence (DNA): TGTGCCACTGCATCGGGCGGGAGAGTAGATACGCAGTATTTT. This chain connects TRBV3-1 (or the pseudogene TRBV3-2) to TRBJ2-3; 7 bases line up with TRBD2. The junction had 12 bases not matched to a gene; V was cut back by 10 bases and J by 5 bases. CDR1 LGHDT and CDR2 YNNKEL come from the germline V gene (reference sequence). This CDR3 region has 14 residues.

This chain joins TRBV12-5 and TRBJ2-1; D is perhaps TRBD1 or TRBD2 (5 bases each). This CDR3 contains 15 residues. V was pared by 7 bases and J by 0 bases, with 13 bases between. Germline V lookup: CDR1 LGHNT, CDR2 FRNRAP. In DNA, the CDR3 is TGTGCTAGTGCCCGGGACCAGAGCTCCTACAATGAGCAGTTCTTC. This sequence encodes CASARDQSSYNEQFF.

The V gene is TRBV2, the J gene TRBJ2-7; D call uncertain. Germline CDR1 and CDR2: SNHLY and FYNNEI. V was cut by 4 bases and J by 2 bases, with 15 bases left in between. There are 15 residues in the CDR3. CDR3 region: CASSGVGGMTYEQYF. The CDR3 DNA sequence: TGTGCCAGCAGTGGAGTGGGCGGAATGACCTACGAGCAGTACTTC.

V and J are TRBV7-9 and TRBJ2-3; a weak D match, TRBD1 (6 bases). This CDR3 has 14 amino acids. With 5 bases removed from V and 5 bases from J, the gap between germline ends came to 14 bases. CDR1 SEHNR and CDR2 FQNEAQ come from the germline V gene (reference sequence). The DNA of the CDR3 is TGTGCCAGCAGCCTACAGGGCCCGGAAGATACGCAGTATTTT. It yields the protein CASSLQGPEDTQYF.

This clone has only a few counts. V gene TRBV25-1 combines with J gene TRBJ1-2; TRBD1 is a possible D gene (5 bases). The length of the CDR3 is 15 residues. V lost 0 bases and J 3 bases, leaving 11 bases between the germline ends. Per germline, CDR1 MGHDK and CDR2 SYGVNS. The CDR3 loop reads CASSEYLGPDYGYTF. The CDR3 DNA sequence: TGTGCCAGCAGTGAATATCTGGGGCCGGACTATGGCTACACCTTC.

This chain links TRBV28 with TRBJ1-2; TRBD1 aligns across 8 bases. V shed 5 bases and J 3 bases; nucleotides not matched to a gene: 8. This CDR3 has 15 residues. The germline CDR1 and CDR2 sequences are MDHEN and SYDVKM. CDR3 amino acids: CASSRPGQGYYGYTF. CDR3 nucleotides: TGTGCCAGCAGTAGACCTGGACAGGGCTACTATGGCTACACCTTC.

This chain connects TRBV9 to TRBJ2-2, with D maybe TRBD2 (5 bases). This CDR3 is 16 amino acids long. Trimming cost V 4 bases and J 4 bases, with 17 bases left between them. The germline gives CDR1 SGDLS, CDR2 YYNGEE. Written as DNA, the CDR3 is TGTGCCAGCAGCCCACCCCGGGGTCGGGGCACCGGGGAGCTGTTTTTT. Its protein product is CASSPPRGRGTGELFF.

This clone was picked up one time. The V gene is TRBV30, the J gene TRBJ2-5; D remains unclear. Trimming pared 2 bases from V and 5 bases from J, leaving 9 bases between. The length of the CDR3 is 12 residues. Germline values: CDR1 GTSNPN, CDR2 SVGIG (reference sequence). This chain's CDR3 is CAWSRQVETQYF. The CDR3 nucleotides are TGTGCCTGGAGTCGGCAGGTGGAGACCCAGTACTTC.

The V and J genes are TRBV28 and TRBJ2-7; TRBD1 aligns across 8 bases. The length of the CDR3 is 13 residues. The germline V gene encodes CDR1 MDHEN and CDR2 SYDVKM. V lost 8 bases, J lost 1 base, and 4 bases stayed unmatched. The DNA for the CDR3 is TGTGCCAGCCTCAGACAGGGGTCCTACGAGCAGTACTTC. This codes for CASLRQGSYEQYF.

This clone was counted only a few times. J is TRBJ1-5 and V is TRBV18, with D perhaps matching TRBD1 (6 bases). Germline V gene sequence: CDR1 KGHSH, CDR2 LQKENI. The germline V and J ends were trimmed by 6 bases and 6 bases, with 18 bases remaining between them. The CDR3 runs to 15 residues. CDR3 residues: CASSPGQGPVQPQHF. CDR3 nucleotides: TGTGCCAGCTCCCCCGGGCAGGGGCCTGTTCAGCCCCAGCATTTT. The full variable domain, with the rest looked up from reference TRBV18 and TRBJ1-5, is NAGVMQNPRHLVRRRGQEARLRCSPMKGHSHVYWYRQLPEEGLKFMVYLQKENIIDESGMPKERFSAEFPKEGPSILRIQQVVRGDSAAYFCASSPGQGPVQPQHFGDGTRLSIL.

The chain uses TRBV9 and TRBJ2-7; D is undetermined. The CDR3 has 13 amino acids. Germline loops: CDR1 SGDLS, CDR2 YYNGEE. The V gene lost 4 bases and the J gene lost 7 bases, with 15 bases spanning the gap. In DNA form, the CDR3 reads TGTGCCAGCAGCCCCTATACACGAGGAGAGCAGTACTTC. It yields the protein CASSPYTRGEQYF.

The chain recombines TRBV14 with TRBJ1-2, with 7 bases that match TRBD1. V was pared by 6 bases and J by 10 bases, with 5 bases of the junction left unmatched. CDR1 SGHDN and CDR2 FVKESK come from the germline V gene. CDR3 size: 11 residues. CDR3: CASSRTGAYTF. In DNA, the CDR3 is TGTGCCAGCAGTCGGACAGGCGCCTACACCTTC.

This clone occurred a few times. The V and J genes are TRBV15 and TRBJ1-5; D unclear. Germline CDR1 and CDR2: LNHNV and YYDKDF (reference sequence). Between the trimmed V and J ends, which lost 2 bases and 3 bases, there was a span of 8 bases. The CDR3 contains 14 residues. CDR3 sequence reads: CATSRRPSNQPQHF. The CDR3 DNA follows: TGTGCCACCAGCAGACGGCCCTCCAATCAGCCCCAGCATTTT.

In this sample, this clone turned up a few times. The chain couples TRBV7-9 to TRBJ2-1; D is unresolved. This CDR3 region has 12 residues. Germline lookup yields CDR1 SEHNR and CDR2 FQNEAQ (reference sequence). The germline V and J ends were trimmed by 2 bases and 8 bases, with 7 bases remaining between them. The CDR3 loop is CASSLSGDEQFF. The CDR3 coding sequence is TGTGCCAGCAGCTTATCCGGCGATGAGCAGTTCTTC.

The chain has TRBV5-1 and TRBJ2-5, with 9 bases lining up with TRBD1. CDR1 and CDR2 (germline): SGHRS, YFSETQ. The ends lost 0 bases at V and 4 bases at J; junction bases unmatched: 4. The CDR3 is 15 amino acids. CDR3 region: CASSLEHRGRETQYF. For the CDR3, the DNA is TGCGCCAGCAGCTTGGAACACAGGGGGCGAGAGACCCAGTACTTC.

V and J are TRBV6-5 and TRBJ2-5; 7 positions agree with TRBD2. The CDR3 totals 14 residues. J was trimmed by 5 bases and V by 6 bases; bases with no gene match: 9. Germline CDR1 is MNHEY and CDR2 is SVGAGI. DNA for the CDR3: TGTGCCAGCAGGCCGGCGCGGGGGTGGGAGACCCAGTACTTC. Translating gives CASRPARGWETQYF.

Turning to this clone: One end of the junction does not line up with germline, which may come from a read error. The chain couples TRBV30 to TRBJ2-3; 7 bases are a match to TRBD1. The CDR3 is 13 amino acids. CDR1 and CDR2 (germline): GTSNPN, SVGIG (reference sequence). CDR3 DNA: TGTGCCTGGAGTGTATGGGGGACAGATGCGCAGTATTTT. It translates to CAWSVWGTDAQYF.

The V gene is TRBV5-5, the J gene TRBJ1-5; 7 bases match TRBD1. Trimming at V came to 0 bases and at J to 7 bases, leaving 4 bases not matched to a gene. The CDR3 has 14 residues. Germline V gene data show CDR1 as SGHKS and CDR2 as YYEKEE (reference sequence). CDR3 nucleotides: TGTGCCAGCAGCTTGGGACAGGGCAGCCAGCCCCAGCATTTT. Its translation: CASSLGQGSQPQHF.